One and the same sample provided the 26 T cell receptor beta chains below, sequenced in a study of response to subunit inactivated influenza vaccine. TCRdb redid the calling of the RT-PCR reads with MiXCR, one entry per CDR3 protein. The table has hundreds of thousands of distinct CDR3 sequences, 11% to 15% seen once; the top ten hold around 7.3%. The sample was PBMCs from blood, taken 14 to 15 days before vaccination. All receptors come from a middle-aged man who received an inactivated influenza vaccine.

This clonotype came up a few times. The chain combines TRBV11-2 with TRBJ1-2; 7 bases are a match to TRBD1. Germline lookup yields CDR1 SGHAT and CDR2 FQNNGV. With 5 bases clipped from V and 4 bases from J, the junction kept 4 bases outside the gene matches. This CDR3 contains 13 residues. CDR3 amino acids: CASSQGQFYGYTF. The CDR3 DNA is TGTGCCAGCAGCCAGGGACAGTTCTATGGCTACACCTTC.

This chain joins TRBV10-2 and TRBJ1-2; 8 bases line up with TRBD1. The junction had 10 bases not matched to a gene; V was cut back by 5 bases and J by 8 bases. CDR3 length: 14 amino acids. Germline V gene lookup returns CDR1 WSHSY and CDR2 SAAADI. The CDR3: CASSPGTGVGGYTF. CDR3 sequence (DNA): TGCGCCAGCAGTCCCGGGACAGGTGTTGGGGGCTACACCTTC.

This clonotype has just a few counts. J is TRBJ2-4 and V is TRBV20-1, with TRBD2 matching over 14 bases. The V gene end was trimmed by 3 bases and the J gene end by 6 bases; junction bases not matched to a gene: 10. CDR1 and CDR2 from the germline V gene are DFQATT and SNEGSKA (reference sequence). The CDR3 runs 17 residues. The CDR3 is CSARLRLAGGPGNIQYF. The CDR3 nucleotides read TGCAGTGCTAGGCTCCGACTAGCGGGGGGGCCTGGAAACATTCAGTACTTC.

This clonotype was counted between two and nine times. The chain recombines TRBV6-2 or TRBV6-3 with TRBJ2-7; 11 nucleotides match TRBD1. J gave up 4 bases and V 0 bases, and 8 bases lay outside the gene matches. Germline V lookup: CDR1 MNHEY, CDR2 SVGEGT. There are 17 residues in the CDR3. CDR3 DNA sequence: TGTGCCAGCAGTTACTCGCGGACCGGGACAGGGGGTTACGAGCAGTACTTC. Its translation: CASSYSRTGTGGYEQYF.

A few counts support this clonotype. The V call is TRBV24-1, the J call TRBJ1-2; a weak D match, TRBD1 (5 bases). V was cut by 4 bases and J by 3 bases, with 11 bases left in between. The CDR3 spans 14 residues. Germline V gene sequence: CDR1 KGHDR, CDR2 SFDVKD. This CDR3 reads CATSDRQTYYGYTF. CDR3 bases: TGTGCCACCAGTGACCGACAGACCTACTATGGCTACACCTTC.

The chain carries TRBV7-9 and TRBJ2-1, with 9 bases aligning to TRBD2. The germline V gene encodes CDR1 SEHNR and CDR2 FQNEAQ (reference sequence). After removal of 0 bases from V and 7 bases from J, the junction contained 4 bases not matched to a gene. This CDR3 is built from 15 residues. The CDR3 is CASSLAGGGANEQFF. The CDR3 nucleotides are TGTGCCAGCAGCTTAGCAGGCGGGGGGGCGAATGAGCAGTTCTTC. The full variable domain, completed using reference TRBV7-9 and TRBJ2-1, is DTGVSQNPRHKITKRGQNVTFRCDPISEHNRLYWYRQTLGQGPEFLTYFQNEAQLEKSRLLSDRFSAERPKGSFSTLEIQRTEQGDSAMYLCASSLAGGGANEQFFGPGTRLTVL.

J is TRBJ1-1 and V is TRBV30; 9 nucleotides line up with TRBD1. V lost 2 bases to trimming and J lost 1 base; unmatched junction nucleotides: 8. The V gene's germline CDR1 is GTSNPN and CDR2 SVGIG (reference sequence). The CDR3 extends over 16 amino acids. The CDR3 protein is CAWSLGGTGRNTEAFF. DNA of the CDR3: TGTGCCTGGAGTTTAGGGGGGACAGGGCGGAACACTGAAGCTTTCTTT.

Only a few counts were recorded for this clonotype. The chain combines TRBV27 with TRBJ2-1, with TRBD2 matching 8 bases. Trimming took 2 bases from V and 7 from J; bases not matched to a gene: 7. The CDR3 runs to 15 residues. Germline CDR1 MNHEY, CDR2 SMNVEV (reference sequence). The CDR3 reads CASSLNGGAINEQFF. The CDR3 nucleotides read TGTGCCAGCAGTTTAAACGGGGGGGCCATTAATGAGCAGTTCTTC.

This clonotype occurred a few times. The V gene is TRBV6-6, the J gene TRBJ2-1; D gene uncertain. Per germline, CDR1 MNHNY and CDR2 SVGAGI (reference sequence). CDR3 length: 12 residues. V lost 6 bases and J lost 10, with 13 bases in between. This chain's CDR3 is CASRLGGPEQFF. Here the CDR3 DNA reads TGTGCCAGCAGGTTGGGCGGCCCGGAGCAGTTCTTC.

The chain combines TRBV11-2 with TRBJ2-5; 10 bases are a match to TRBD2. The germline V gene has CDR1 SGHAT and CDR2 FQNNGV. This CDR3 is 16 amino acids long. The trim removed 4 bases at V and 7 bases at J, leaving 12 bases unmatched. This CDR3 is CASSSLAGATPGTQYF. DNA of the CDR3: TGTGCCAGCAGCTCCCTAGCGGGAGCTACTCCAGGGACCCAGTACTTC.

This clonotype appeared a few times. In nucleotides, the CDR3 is TGTGCCACCACCGATACAGGGGGCCCCGGGGAGCTGTTTTTT. Translated, it gives CATTDTGGPGELFF. The rearrangement uses TRBV24-1 and TRBJ2-2; TRBD1 matches at 9 bases. Germline CDR1 is KGHDR and CDR2 is SFDVKD. The junction had 6 bases not matched to a gene; V was cut back by 8 bases and J by 6 bases. The length of the CDR3 is 14 residues.

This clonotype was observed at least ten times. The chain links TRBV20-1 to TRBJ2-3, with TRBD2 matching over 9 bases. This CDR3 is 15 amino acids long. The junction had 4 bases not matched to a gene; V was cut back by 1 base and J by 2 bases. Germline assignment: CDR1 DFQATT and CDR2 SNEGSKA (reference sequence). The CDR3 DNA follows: TGCAGTGCTAGAGGAGCGGGGGGATTCACAGATACGCAGTATTTT. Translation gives CSARGAGGFTDTQYF.

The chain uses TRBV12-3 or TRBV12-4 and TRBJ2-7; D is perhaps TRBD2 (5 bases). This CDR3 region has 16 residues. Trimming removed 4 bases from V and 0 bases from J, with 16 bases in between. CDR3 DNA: TGTGCCAGCAGTTCGCCGGCTCGGGAAGACTCCTACGAGCAGTACTTC. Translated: CASSSPAREDSYEQYF.

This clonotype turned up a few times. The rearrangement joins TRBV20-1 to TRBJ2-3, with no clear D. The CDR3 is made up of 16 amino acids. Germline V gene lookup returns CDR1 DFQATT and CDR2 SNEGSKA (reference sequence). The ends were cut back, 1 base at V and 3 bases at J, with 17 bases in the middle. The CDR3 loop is CSARAHPELATDTQYF. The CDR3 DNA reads TGCAGTGCTAGAGCCCATCCTGAGCTGGCTACAGATACGCAGTATTTT.

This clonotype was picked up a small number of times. The CDR3 nucleotides read TGTGCCAGCAGCTTATCCGGGACAGGGAAGTCGGCTGGCTACACCTTC. Residues: CASSLSGTGKSAGYTF. This chain uses TRBV7-9 with TRBJ1-2; TRBD1 aligns across 9 bases. This CDR3 is 16 amino acids long. The junction had 11 bases not matched to a gene; V was cut back by 2 bases and J by 7 bases. CDR1 is SEHNR, CDR2 FQNEAQ, per germline (reference sequence).

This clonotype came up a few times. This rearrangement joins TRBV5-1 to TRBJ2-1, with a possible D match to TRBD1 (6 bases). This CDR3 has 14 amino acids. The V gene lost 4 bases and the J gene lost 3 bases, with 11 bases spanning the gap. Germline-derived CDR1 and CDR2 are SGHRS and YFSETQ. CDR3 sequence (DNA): TGCGCCAGCAGCCCCGAGGACAGCTACAATGAGCAGTTCTTC. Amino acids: CASSPEDSYNEQFF.

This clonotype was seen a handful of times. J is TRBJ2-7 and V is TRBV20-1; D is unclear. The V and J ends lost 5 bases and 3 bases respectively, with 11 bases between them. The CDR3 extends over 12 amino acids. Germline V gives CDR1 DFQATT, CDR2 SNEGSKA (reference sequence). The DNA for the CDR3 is TGCAGTGCTGGGCCCGACTTCTACGAGCAGTACTTC. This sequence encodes CSAGPDFYEQYF.

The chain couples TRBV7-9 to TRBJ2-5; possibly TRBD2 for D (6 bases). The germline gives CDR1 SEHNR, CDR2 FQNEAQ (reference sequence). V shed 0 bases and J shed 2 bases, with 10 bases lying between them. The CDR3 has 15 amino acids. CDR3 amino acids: CASSLARGFQETQYF. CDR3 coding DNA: TGTGCCAGCAGCTTAGCGCGGGGCTTTCAAGAGACCCAGTACTTC.

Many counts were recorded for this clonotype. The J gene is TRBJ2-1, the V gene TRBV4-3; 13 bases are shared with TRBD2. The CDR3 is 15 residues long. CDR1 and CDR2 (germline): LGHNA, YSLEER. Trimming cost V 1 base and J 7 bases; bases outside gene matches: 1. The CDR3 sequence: CASSQGLAGGNEQFF. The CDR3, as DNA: TGCGCCAGCAGCCAAGGACTAGCGGGGGGAAATGAGCAGTTCTTC.

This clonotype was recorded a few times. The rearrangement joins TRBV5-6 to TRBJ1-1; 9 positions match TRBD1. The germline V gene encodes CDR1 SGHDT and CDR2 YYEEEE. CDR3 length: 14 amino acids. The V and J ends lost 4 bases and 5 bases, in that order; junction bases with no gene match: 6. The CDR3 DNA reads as TGTGCCAGCAGCATTTGGACAGGGGAGACTGAAGCTTTCTTT. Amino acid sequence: CASSIWTGETEAFF.

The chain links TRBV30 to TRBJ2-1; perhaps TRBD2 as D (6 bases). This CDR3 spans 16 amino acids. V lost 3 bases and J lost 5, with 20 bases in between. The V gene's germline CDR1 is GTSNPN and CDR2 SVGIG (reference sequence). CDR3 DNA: TGTGCCTGGAGAGAGGCTAGCGCCGGATGGGACAATGAGCAGTTCTTC. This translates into CAWREASAGWDNEQFF.

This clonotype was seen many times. CDR3 residues: CASSLGTSPTNEKLFF. In nucleotides, the CDR3 is TGCGCCAGCAGCTTGGGAACGTCTCCAACTAATGAAAAACTGTTTTTT. The chain is built from TRBV5-1 and TRBJ1-4; D gene ambiguous. Germline CDR1 is SGHRS and CDR2 is YFSETQ. Trimming left V 0 bases short and J 0 bases short, with 9 bases between. This CDR3 region has 16 residues.

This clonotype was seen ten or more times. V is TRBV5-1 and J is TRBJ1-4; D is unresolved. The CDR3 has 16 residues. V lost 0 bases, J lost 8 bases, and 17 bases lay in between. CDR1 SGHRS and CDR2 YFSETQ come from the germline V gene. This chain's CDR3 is CASSLGIQRVKEKLFF. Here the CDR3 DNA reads TGCGCCAGCAGCTTGGGAATCCAAAGGGTGAAAGAAAAACTGTTTTTT. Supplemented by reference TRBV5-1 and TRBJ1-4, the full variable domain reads KAGVTQTPRYLIKTRGQQVTLSCSPISGHRSVSWYQQTPGQGLQFLFEYFSETQRNKGNFPGRFSGRQFSNSRSEMNVSTLELGDSALYLCASSLGIQRVKEKLFFGSGTQLSVL.

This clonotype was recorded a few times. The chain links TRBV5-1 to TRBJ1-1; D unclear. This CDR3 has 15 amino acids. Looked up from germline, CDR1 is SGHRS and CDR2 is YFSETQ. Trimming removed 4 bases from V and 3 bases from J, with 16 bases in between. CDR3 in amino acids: CASSGSSRGHTEAFF. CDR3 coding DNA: TGCGCCAGCAGCGGTTCTTCCCGCGGACACACTGAAGCTTTCTTT.

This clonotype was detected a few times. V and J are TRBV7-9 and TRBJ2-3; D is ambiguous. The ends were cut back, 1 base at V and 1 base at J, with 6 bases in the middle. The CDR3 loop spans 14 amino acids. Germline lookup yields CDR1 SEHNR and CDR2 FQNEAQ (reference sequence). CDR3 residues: CASSLVLRTDTQYF. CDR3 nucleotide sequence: TGTGCCAGCAGCTTAGTTCTCCGCACAGATACGCAGTATTTT.

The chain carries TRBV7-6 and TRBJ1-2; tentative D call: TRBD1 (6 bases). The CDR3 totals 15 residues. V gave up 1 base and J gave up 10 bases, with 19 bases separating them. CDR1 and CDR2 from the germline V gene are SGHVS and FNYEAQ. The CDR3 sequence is CASSLVGGAMMDYTF. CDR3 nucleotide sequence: TGTGCCAGCAGCTTAGTCGGGGGGGCAATGATGGACTACACCTTC.